These T cell receptor beta chains were read from a single sample in a study of blood T cell repertoires in COVID-19. Clones were sequenced by immunoSEQ multiplex PCR, and TCRdb holds only the in-frame ones, with some missing. The table records about 340,000 clones, around 88% of them present only once. The material sequenced was peripheral blood. The source is a woman in her fifties or sixties with COVID-19, enrolled during active disease. Both conserved end residues are part of each CDR3. Each record gives: CDR3 length, D gene, clone size, J gene, V gene, CDR3 protein, CDR3 DNA. The D gene is left open where the match is weak. Size is omitted from some rows. Given values are once, few, many or a class for expanded clones.

len: 11; d_gene: NA; abundance: NA; j_gene: TRBJ2-1; v_gene: TRBV2; CDR3aa: CAARNNNEQFF; CDR3nt: TGTGCCGCACGTAACAACAATGAGCAGTTCTTC
len: 13; d_gene: NA; abundance: NA; j_gene: TRBJ2-2; v_gene: TRBV6-5; CDR3aa: CASSYRGTGELFF; CDR3nt: TGTGCCAGCAGTTATCGAGGGACCGGGGAGCTGTTTTTT
len: 16; d_gene: TRBD1; abundance: once; j_gene: TRBJ2-3; v_gene: TRBV9; CDR3aa: CASSATPGQGTDTQYF; CDR3nt: TGTGCCAGCAGCGCCACCCCGGGACAGGGCACAGATACGCAGTATTTT
len: 12; d_gene: NA; abundance: NA; j_gene: TRBJ1-4; v_gene: TRBV4-2; CDR3aa: CASSHESEKLFF; CDR3nt: TGTGCCAGCAGCCATGAGTCTGAAAAACTGTTTTTT
len: 13; d_gene: NA; abundance: once; j_gene: TRBJ2-3; v_gene: TRBV7-2; CDR3aa: CASSFSTGDTQYF; CDR3nt: TGTGCCAGCAGCTTTTCCACCGGAGATACGCAGTATTTT
len: 13; d_gene: NA; abundance: once; j_gene: TRBJ1-4; v_gene: TRBV30; CDR3aa: CASGRGLGEKLFF; CDR3nt: TGTGCCTCGGGAAGGGGTTTGGGGGAAAAACTGTTTTTT
len: 14; d_gene: NA; abundance: NA; j_gene: TRBJ1-5; v_gene: TRBV27; CDR3aa: CASRTQGSNQPQHF; CDR3nt: TGTGCCAGTAGAACTCAGGGGAGCAATCAGCCCCAGCATTTT
len: 18; d_gene: TRBD2; abundance: NA; j_gene: TRBJ2-3; v_gene: TRBV7-8; CDR3aa: CASSLTWVAGTRTDTQYF; CDR3nt: TGTGCCAGCAGCCTAACGTGGGTAGCGGGGACCCGCACAGATACGCAGTATTTT
len: 13; d_gene: NA; abundance: NA; j_gene: TRBJ2-5; v_gene: TRBV5-6; CDR3aa: CASSLASEETQYF; CDR3nt: TGTGCCAGCAGCTTGGCCTCAGAAGAGACCCAGTACTTC
len: 11; d_gene: TRBD1; abundance: few; j_gene: TRBJ1-2; v_gene: TRBV20-1; CDR3aa: CSADRVYGYTF; CDR3nt: TGCAGTGCTGACAGGGTCTATGGCTACACCTTC
len: 14; d_gene: NA; abundance: NA; j_gene: TRBJ1-1; v_gene: TRBV6-2/TRBV6-3; CDR3aa: CASSYSGTSTLAFF; CDR3nt: TGTGCCAGCAGTTACTCTGGGACATCTACGCTCGCTTTCTTT
len: 16; d_gene: TRBD1; abundance: NA; j_gene: TRBJ2-3; v_gene: TRBV6-6; CDR3aa: CASSYRDRGQADTQYF; CDR3nt: TGTGCCAGCAGTTACAGGGACAGGGGGCAGGCAGATACGCAGTATTTT
len: 16; d_gene: NA; abundance: NA; j_gene: TRBJ2-2; v_gene: TRBV9; CDR3aa: CASSADFGLNTGELFF; CDR3nt: TGTGCCAGCAGCGCGGACTTTGGACTTAACACCGGGGAGCTGTTTTTT
len: 15; d_gene: TRBD1; abundance: NA; j_gene: TRBJ1-5; v_gene: TRBV5-1; CDR3aa: CASSPGTGEHQPQHF; CDR3nt: TGCGCCAGCAGCCCAGGGACAGGGGAACACCAGCCCCAGCATTTT
len: 14; d_gene: NA; abundance: few; j_gene: TRBJ1-2; v_gene: TRBV7-2; CDR3aa: CASSQTARLYGYTF; CDR3nt: TGTGCCAGCAGCCAAACCGCCCGGTTATATGGCTACACCTTC
len: 15; d_gene: NA; abundance: NA; j_gene: TRBJ2-3; v_gene: TRBV7-2; CDR3aa: CASSLGGLPTDTQYF; CDR3nt: TGTGCCAGCAGCTTGGGCGGGTTACCCACAGATACGCAGTATTTT
len: 15; d_gene: NA; abundance: NA; j_gene: TRBJ2-3; v_gene: TRBV11-2; CDR3aa: CASSFKPGDEDTQYF; CDR3nt: TGTGCCAGCAGCTTCAAACCAGGGGATGAAGATACGCAGTATTTT
len: 16; d_gene: TRBD1; abundance: NA; j_gene: TRBJ1-2; v_gene: TRBV9; CDR3aa: CASSVSHGTGGHGYTF; CDR3nt: TGTGCCAGCAGCGTAAGCCATGGGACAGGGGGACATGGCTACACCTTC
len: 15; d_gene: NA; abundance: NA; j_gene: TRBJ2-5; v_gene: TRBV5-1; CDR3aa: CASSGGRGGGETQYF; CDR3nt: TGCGCCAGCAGCGGCGGCCGGGGCGGGGGCGAGACCCAGTACTTC
len: 20; d_gene: TRBD2; abundance: NA; j_gene: TRBJ2-5; v_gene: TRBV18; CDR3aa: CASSPGSLGRTPRAQETQYF; CDR3nt: TGTGCCAGCTCACCAGGTTCTCTCGGGAGGACACCGAGAGCCCAAGAGACCCAGTACTTC
len: 19; d_gene: NA; abundance: NA; j_gene: TRBJ1-2; v_gene: TRBV16; CDR3aa: CASSQRISGGAGINYGYTF; CDR3nt: TGTGCCAGCAGCCAACGGATCAGTGGTGGGGCAGGGATTAACTATGGCTACACCTTC
len: 13; d_gene: NA; abundance: NA; j_gene: TRBJ2-5; v_gene: TRBV6-5; CDR3aa: CATYRAAGETQYF; CDR3nt: TGTGCCACTTATCGCGCGGCTGGGGAGACCCAGTACTTC
len: 15; d_gene: NA; abundance: NA; j_gene: TRBJ2-7; v_gene: TRBV12-2; CDR3aa: CASRLVRTSGGAQYF; CDR3nt: TGTGCAAGTCGCTTAGTAAGGACTAGCGGGGGGGCACAGTACTTC
len: 13; d_gene: NA; abundance: NA; j_gene: TRBJ2-1; v_gene: TRBV5-5; CDR3aa: CASSSDSLLEQFF; CDR3nt: TGTGCCAGCAGCTCGGACAGCCTGCTAGAGCAGTTCTTC
len: 13; d_gene: NA; abundance: once; j_gene: TRBJ2-5; v_gene: TRBV3-1/TRBV3-2; CDR3aa: CASRLRARETQYF; CDR3nt: TGTGCCAGCAGGTTACGTGCGCGAGAGACCCAGTACTTC
len: 15; d_gene: NA; abundance: NA; j_gene: TRBJ2-3; v_gene: TRBV2; CDR3aa: CASNLQEGAGQPQYF; CDR3nt: TGTGCCAGCAACCTACAGGAGGGCGCAGGGCAGCCCCAGTATTTT
len: 14; d_gene: NA; abundance: few; j_gene: TRBJ1-1; v_gene: TRBV7-2; CDR3aa: CASSLDYYDYEAFF; CDR3nt: TGTGCCAGCAGCTTGGATTACTATGACTATGAAGCTTTCTTT
len: 14; d_gene: TRBD2; abundance: NA; j_gene: TRBJ2-1; v_gene: TRBV7-6; CDR3aa: CASSPLAGGNEQFF; CDR3nt: TGTGCCAGCAGCCCTCTAGCGGGGGGAAATGAGCAGTTCTTC
len: 13; d_gene: NA; abundance: NA; j_gene: TRBJ1-3; v_gene: TRBV30; CDR3aa: CAWSRDIGNTIYF; CDR3nt: TGTGCCTGGAGTCGGGATATCGGAAACACCATATATTTT
len: 14; d_gene: NA; abundance: NA; j_gene: TRBJ2-1; v_gene: TRBV18; CDR3aa: CASSPRGRDNEQFF; CDR3nt: TGTGCCAGCTCACCAAGGGGCAGGGACAATGAGCAGTTCTTC
len: 15; d_gene: TRBD2; abundance: NA; j_gene: TRBJ2-1; v_gene: TRBV6-5; CDR3aa: CASSKSGGPYNEQFF; CDR3nt: TGTGCCAGCAGTAAAAGCGGGGGGCCGTACAATGAGCAGTTCTTC
len: 16; d_gene: TRBD2; abundance: NA; j_gene: TRBJ2-2; v_gene: TRBV29-1; CDR3aa: CSASRRAGGSTGELFF; CDR3nt: TGCAGCGCCAGCAGGCGAGCGGGGGGGAGCACCGGGGAGCTGTTTTTT
len: 16; d_gene: NA; abundance: once; j_gene: TRBJ2-1; v_gene: TRBV4-1; CDR3aa: CASSQEPVRSYNEQFF; CDR3nt: TGCGCCAGCAGCCAAGAGCCGGTCCGCTCCTACAATGAGCAGTTCTTC
len: 15; d_gene: TRBD1; abundance: NA; j_gene: TRBJ1-5; v_gene: TRBV30; CDR3aa: CAWSGNGQGRRPQHF; CDR3nt: TGTGCCTGGAGTGGCAATGGACAGGGGAGACGGCCCCAGCATTTT
len: 11; d_gene: NA; abundance: NA; j_gene: TRBJ1-1; v_gene: TRBV29-1; CDR3aa: CSVGANTEAFF; CDR3nt: TGCAGCGTTGGCGCCAACACTGAAGCTTTCTTT
len: 14; d_gene: NA; abundance: few; j_gene: TRBJ1-1; v_gene: TRBV27; CDR3aa: CASSFQRGSPEAFF; CDR3nt: TGTGCCAGCAGTTTTCAAAGGGGCAGCCCCGAAGCTTTCTTT
len: 18; d_gene: TRBD2; abundance: NA; j_gene: TRBJ2-5; v_gene: TRBV4-3; CDR3aa: CASSQVGTSGGSQETQYF; CDR3nt: TGCGCCAGCAGCCAAGTGGGGACTAGCGGGGGGTCCCAAGAGACCCAGTACTTC
len: 19; d_gene: NA; abundance: NA; j_gene: TRBJ1-2; v_gene: TRBV27; CDR3aa: CASSLSVGATGSVAYGYTF; CDR3nt: TGTGCCAGCAGTTTATCAGTAGGGGCCACAGGATCAGTAGCCTATGGCTACACCTTC
len: 16; d_gene: TRBD2; abundance: NA; j_gene: TRBJ2-5; v_gene: TRBV19; CDR3aa: CASSPRDTAGGETQYF; CDR3nt: TGTGCCAGTAGTCCCCGAGATACAGCGGGGGGGGAGACCCAGTACTTC
len: 12; d_gene: TRBD1; abundance: NA; j_gene: TRBJ2-4; v_gene: TRBV2; CDR3aa: CASRQGPNIQYF; CDR3nt: TGTGCCAGCAGACAGGGGCCAAACATTCAGTACTTC
len: 17; d_gene: NA; abundance: NA; j_gene: TRBJ2-3; v_gene: TRBV27; CDR3aa: CASSRVGAGQSTDTQYF; CDR3nt: TGTGCCAGCAGCAGGGTCGGCGCGGGGCAAAGCACAGATACGCAGTATTTT
len: 16; d_gene: TRBD1; abundance: NA; j_gene: TRBJ2-1; v_gene: TRBV11-2; CDR3aa: CASSLGGTGVSNEQFF; CDR3nt: TGTGCCAGCAGCTTAGGTGGGACAGGGGTATCCAATGAGCAGTTCTTC
len: 16; d_gene: NA; abundance: NA; j_gene: TRBJ1-2; v_gene: TRBV6-2/TRBV6-3; CDR3aa: CASSLRQGTFNYGYTF; CDR3nt: TGTGCCAGCAGCCTTCGGCAGGGCACTTTCAACTATGGCTACACCTTC
len: 16; d_gene: NA; abundance: many; j_gene: TRBJ1-4; v_gene: TRBV5-5; CDR3aa: CASSPTVSPTNEKLFF; CDR3nt: TGTGCCAGCAGTCCAACAGTATCCCCAACTAATGAAAAACTGTTTTTT
len: 12; d_gene: NA; abundance: NA; j_gene: TRBJ2-7; v_gene: TRBV30; CDR3aa: CAGGRNSYEQYF; CDR3nt: TGTGCCGGGGGCCGTAATTCCTACGAGCAGTACTTC
len: 20; d_gene: TRBD2; abundance: NA; j_gene: TRBJ2-3; v_gene: TRBV3-1/TRBV3-2; CDR3aa: CASSQWLGPGTSASTDTQYF; CDR3nt: TGTGCCAGCAGCCAATGGCTGGGGCCGGGGACTAGCGCTAGCACAGATACGCAGTATTTT
len: 16; d_gene: TRBD1; abundance: few; j_gene: TRBJ1-5; v_gene: TRBV4-1; CDR3aa: CASSQHTGGSYQPQHF; CDR3nt: TGCGCCAGCAGCCAACATACAGGGGGCAGTTATCAGCCCCAGCATTTT
len: 16; d_gene: TRBD2; abundance: NA; j_gene: TRBJ2-5; v_gene: TRBV7-9; CDR3aa: CASSRGSGGLEETQYF; CDR3nt: TGTGCCAGCTCCCGGGGTAGCGGGGGGCTGGAAGAGACCCAGTACTTC
len: 15; d_gene: NA; abundance: NA; j_gene: TRBJ1-2; v_gene: TRBV27; CDR3aa: CASSLLLGAMDGYTF; CDR3nt: TGTGCCAGCAGTTTATTGTTGGGGGCAATGGATGGCTACACCTTC
len: 16; d_gene: TRBD1; abundance: NA; j_gene: TRBJ2-7; v_gene: TRBV4-3; CDR3aa: CASSQDDRQGASEQYF; CDR3nt: TGCGCCAGCAGCCAAGATGACAGACAGGGGGCATCCGAGCAGTACTTC